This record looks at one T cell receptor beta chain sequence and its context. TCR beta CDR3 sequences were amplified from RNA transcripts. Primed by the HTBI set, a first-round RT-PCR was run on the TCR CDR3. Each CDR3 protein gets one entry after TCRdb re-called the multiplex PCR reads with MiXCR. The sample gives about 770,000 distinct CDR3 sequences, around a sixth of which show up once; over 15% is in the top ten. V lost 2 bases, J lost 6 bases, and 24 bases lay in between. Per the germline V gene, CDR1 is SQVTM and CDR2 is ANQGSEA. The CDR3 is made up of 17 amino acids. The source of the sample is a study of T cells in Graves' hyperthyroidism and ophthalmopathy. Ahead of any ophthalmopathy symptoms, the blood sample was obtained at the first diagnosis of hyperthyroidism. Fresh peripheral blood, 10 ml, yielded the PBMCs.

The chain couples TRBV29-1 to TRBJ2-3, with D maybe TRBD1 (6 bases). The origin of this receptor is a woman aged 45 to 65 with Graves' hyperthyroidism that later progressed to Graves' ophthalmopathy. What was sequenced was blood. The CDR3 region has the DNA TGCAGCGTTGAATCGGATTTGGGGGCGCGATCTTTCGATACGCAGTATTTT. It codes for CSVESDLGARSFDTQYF.